The clone carrying this T cell receptor (beta chain) has just a few counts. Here immunoSEQ multiplex PCR was the method, and the copy in TCRdb shows in-frame clones only, minus some. The sample lists around 20,000 clones; 80% to 90% were seen once. This entry belongs to a study of T cell changes during pregnancy in multiple sclerosis. With 1 base removed from V and 4 bases from J, the gap between germline ends came to 10 bases. This CDR3 spans 14 amino acids. The germline V gene encodes CDR1 LGHNA and CDR2 YNFKEQ. The clonotype was recovered from a female donor in good health, enrolled as a control in a pregnancy study. The sequencing used CD8+ T cells from peripheral blood mononuclear cells, collected after pregnancy. The J gene is TRBJ1-1, the V gene TRBV4-2; the D is unclear. The DNA for the CDR3 is TGTGCCAGCAGCCAAGCCTATACTGGCACTGAAGCTTTCTTT. Translation gives CASSQAYTGTEAFF.